Listed below are T cell receptor beta chains from one sample, sequenced in a study of blood T cells in healthy people across ages. One entry per CDR3 protein results from TCRdb running MiXCR on the 5' RACE reads. The sample lists under 2 million distinct CDR3 sequences, roughly 32% occurring once. The sequencing sample was made of blood. The source is a woman aged 25 to 45 in good health. Each CDR3 is given with its conserved first and last residue. A D gene is named only where the DNA matches it firmly. Where a row states a size, it is once, few, many or the class of an expanded clone; other rows omit it.

d_call,v_call,j_call,clone_size,cdr3_nt,cdr3_aa
NA,TRBV2,TRBJ2-7,few,TGTGCCAGCAGGCCCCCCGTGGGGGGCCAGTACTTC,CASRPPVGGQYF
NA,TRBV9,TRBJ2-1,NA,TGTGCCAGCAGCGTAGCTCTGGCCTACAATGAGCAGTTCTTC,CASSVALAYNEQFF
NA,TRBV2,TRBJ2-5,few,TGTGCCAGCAGGTTAGAGCGGACCCAGTACTTC,CASRLERTQYF
TRBD2,TRBV7-8,TRBJ2-7,NA,TGTGCCAGCAGCTTAGGATGGAGCGGGATCCGCCACGAGCAGTACTTC,CASSLGWSGIRHEQYF
NA,TRBV5-1,TRBJ2-7,NA,TGCGCCAGCAGGGTCGGACAGACCTCCTACGAGCAGTACTTC,CASRVGQTSYEQYF
NA,TRBV29-1,TRBJ1-2,few,TGCAGCGTTGTGGACAGTCGTAATAACTATGGCTACACCTTC,CSVVDSRNNYGYTF
NA,TRBV6-6,TRBJ1-4,few,TGTGCCAGCAGTTCTAACGGAGGTGAAAAACTGTTTTTT,CASSSNGGEKLFF
NA,TRBV12-3/TRBV12-4,TRBJ1-6,NA,TGTGCCAGCAGACAACAGAATTCACCCCTCCACTTT,CASRQQNSPLHF
NA,TRBV7-2,TRBJ1-5,NA,TGTGCCAGCAGCTTAGCGGGCAGGGGTAATCAGCCCCAGCATTTT,CASSLAGRGNQPQHF
NA,TRBV28,TRBJ2-7,few,TGTGCCAGCAGTTTACCCGGGCCTGGCGTCGAGCAGTACTTC,CASSLPGPGVEQYF
TRBD1,TRBV9,TRBJ2-7,few,TGTGCCAGCAGCGCCCGGGACAGGGAAGCGGCAGAGCAGTACTTC,CASSARDREAAEQYF
TRBD1,TRBV29-1,TRBJ2-5,many,TGCAGCGCCGGAGGACAGGGGAAAGGGGAGACCCAGTACTTC,CSAGGQGKGETQYF
TRBD1,TRBV12-3/TRBV12-4,TRBJ2-7,few,TGTGCCAGCAGCCCCAGGACAGGGGGCGGCTACGAGCAGTACTTC,CASSPRTGGGYEQYF
NA,TRBV6-1,TRBJ1-5,NA,TGTGCCGTTCCCCGGGCTAACAAAGGGGCGAGCAATCAGCCCCAGCATTTT,CAVPRANKGASNQPQHF
NA,TRBV29-1,TRBJ1-5,NA,TGCAGCGTTGAGTTCGGGGCGGGTAGCAATCAGCCCCAGCATTTT,CSVEFGAGSNQPQHF
TRBD2,TRBV6-6,TRBJ2-1,NA,TGTGCCAGCATGTTACCAGCGGGAGGGGACAATGAGCAGTTCTTC,CASMLPAGGDNEQFF
TRBD2,TRBV5-1,TRBJ2-1,NA,TGCGCCAGCAGCTGGACTAGCGGGTGGGCGGTTGATGAGCAGTTCTTC,CASSWTSGWAVDEQFF
TRBD1,TRBV27,TRBJ2-3,NA,TGTGCCAGCAGACCGGGACAGGGGTCAGATACGCAGTATTTT,CASRPGQGSDTQYF
NA,TRBV20-1,TRBJ2-7,NA,TGCAGTGCTAGAGAGCTTCGTGACGAGCAGTACTTC,CSARELRDEQYF
NA,TRBV7-2,TRBJ1-2,NA,TGTGCCAGCAGCTTTAGTAGACAGGTTCAGGCGGGCTACACCTTC,CASSFSRQVQAGYTF
NA,TRBV20-1,TRBJ2-3,NA,TGCAGTGCTTGCGATAGCACAACAGATACGCAGTATTTT,CSACDSTTDTQYF
TRBD1,TRBV20-1,TRBJ2-7,NA,TGCAGTGCTAGCTTGACAGGGAGCGAGCAGTACTTC,CSASLTGSEQYF
NA,TRBV20-1,TRBJ2-3,NA,TGCAGTGGCGAAACGGACGGGACTTCGGGTACGCAGTATTTT,CSGETDGTSGTQYF
NA,TRBV30,TRBJ2-7,NA,TGTGCCTGGAGTGGGGGGGGGCCGGAGCAGTACTTC,CAWSGGGPEQYF